This T cell receptor (beta chain) was identified during a study of CD8 T cells in ankylosing spondylitis (dated by TCRdb to about 2017). About the investigation overall: The study set out to find disease-linked TCR variants by profiling T cell receptor beta repertoires in ankylosing spondylitis patients and healthy donors. The full study cohort was made up of 25 ankylosing spondylitis patients and around 100 healthy donors. Samples of peripheral blood were taken, and for ankylosing spondylitis patients, synovial fluid was collected as well. The paper as a whole reports these results and caveats: The disease-linked clones had a CD8+ phenotype and were found at relatively low frequencies in peripheral blood. A TCR beta motif of roughly 8 highly homologous amino acid variants appeared characteristic of blood from ankylosing spondylitis patients. The disease-linked clones were reported to be significantly enriched in matched synovial fluid samples from ankylosing spondylitis patients. Some TCR beta motif variants had previously been reported in synovial fluid and blood of reactive arthritis patients, which suggested common disease-initiation mechanisms.

Sequencing relied on an Illumina HiSeq 2500. Quantitative 5'-RACE with molecular barcodes was used to prepare TCR beta libraries. Per the original workflow: To identify disease-linked TCR variants, a new computational method was used, one built on a probabilistic model of VDJ rearrangement. The public reads were run again by TCRdb, first through fastp at Q25 and then through MiXCR, and only productive beta chains were kept. Rows are unified per CDR3 protein, each entry keeping the most common DNA and genes. The V and J calls were determined by TCRdb, not by the authors. The table for this sample lists approximately 440,000 distinct CDR3 sequences; about 15% of them were counted only once. In total, the top ten clones hold over 1% of the sample. At least ten counts were recorded for this clonotype. This clone's antigen is unknown. No per-base quality is available; no much larger clone lies one base away.

This TCR was sampled from a male donor with ankylosing spondylitis. The sample consisted of blood, either unsorted or a sorted T cell fraction (not recorded which).

The CDR3 reads as follows: CASSLGRPNTEAFF. The nucleotide sequence reads TGTGCCAGCAGTTTAGGTCGGCCGAACACTGAAGCTTTCTTT. The receptor chain draws on TRBV28 and TRBJ1-1; no D gene can be assigned with confidence. Its CDR3 holds 14 amino acids, cysteine through phenylalanine. Of all the DNA, just the CDR3 is kept, 42 bases in frame from base 1. The germline V gene encodes CDR1 MDHEN and CDR2 SYDVKM. The V end loses 2 bases and the J end loses 1 base, and a stretch of 8 bases separates them.